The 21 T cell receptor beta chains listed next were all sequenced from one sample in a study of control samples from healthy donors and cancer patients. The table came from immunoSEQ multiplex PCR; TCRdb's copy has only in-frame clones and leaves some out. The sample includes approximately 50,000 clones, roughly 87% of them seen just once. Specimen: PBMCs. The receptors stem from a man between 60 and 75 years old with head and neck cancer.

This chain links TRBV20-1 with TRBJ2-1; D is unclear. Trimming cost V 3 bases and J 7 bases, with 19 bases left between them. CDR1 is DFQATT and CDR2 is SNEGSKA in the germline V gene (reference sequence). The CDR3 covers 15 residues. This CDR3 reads CSASRQPSFENEQFF. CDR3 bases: TGCAGTGCTAGTCGGCAACCCTCCTTTGAAAATGAGCAGTTCTTC.

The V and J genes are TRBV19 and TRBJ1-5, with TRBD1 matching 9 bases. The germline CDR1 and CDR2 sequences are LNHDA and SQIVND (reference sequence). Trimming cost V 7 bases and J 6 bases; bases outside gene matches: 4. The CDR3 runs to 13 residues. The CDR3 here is CASTLGQGQPQHF. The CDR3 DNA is TGTGCCAGTACCCTGGGACAGGGTCAGCCCCAGCATTTT.

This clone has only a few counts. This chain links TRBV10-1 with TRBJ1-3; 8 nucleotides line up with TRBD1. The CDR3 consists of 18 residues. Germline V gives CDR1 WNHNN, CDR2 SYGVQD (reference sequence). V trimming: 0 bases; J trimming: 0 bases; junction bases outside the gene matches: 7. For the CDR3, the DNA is TGCGCCAGCAGTGAGTCGATGTGGACAGGGTACTCTGGAAACACCATATATTTT. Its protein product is CASSESMWTGYSGNTIYF.

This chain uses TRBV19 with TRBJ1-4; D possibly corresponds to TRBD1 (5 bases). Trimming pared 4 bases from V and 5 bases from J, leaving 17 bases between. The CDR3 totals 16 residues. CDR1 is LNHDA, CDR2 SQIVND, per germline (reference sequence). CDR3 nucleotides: TGTGCCAGTAGTAGGCCTACAGGACGCTGGAATGAAAAACTGTTTTTT. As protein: CASSRPTGRWNEKLFF.

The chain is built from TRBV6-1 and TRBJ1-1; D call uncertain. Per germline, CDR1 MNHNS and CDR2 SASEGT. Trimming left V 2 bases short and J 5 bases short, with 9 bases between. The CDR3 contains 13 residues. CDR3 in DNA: TGTGCCAGCAGTGAACCCGGGAGGACTGAAGCTTTCTTT. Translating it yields CASSEPGRTEAFF.

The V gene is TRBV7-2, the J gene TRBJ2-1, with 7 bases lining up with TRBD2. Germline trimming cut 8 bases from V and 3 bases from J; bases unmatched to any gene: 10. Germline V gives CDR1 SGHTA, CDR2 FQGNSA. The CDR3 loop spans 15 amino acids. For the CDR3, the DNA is TGTGCCAGCGGTCTGGAAGCGGGACTCTACAATGAGCAGTTCTTC. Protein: CASGLEAGLYNEQFF.

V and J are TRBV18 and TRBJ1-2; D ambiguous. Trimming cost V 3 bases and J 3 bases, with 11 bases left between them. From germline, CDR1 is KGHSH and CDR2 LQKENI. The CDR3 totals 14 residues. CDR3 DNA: TGTGCCAGCTCACCGACCCTGGGCGACTATGGCTACACCTTC. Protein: CASSPTLGDYGYTF.

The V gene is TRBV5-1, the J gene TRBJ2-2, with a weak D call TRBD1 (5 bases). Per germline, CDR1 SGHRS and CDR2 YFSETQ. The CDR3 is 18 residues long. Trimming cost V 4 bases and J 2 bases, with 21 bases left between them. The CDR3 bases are TGCGCCAGCAGCCCCTTCGACAGTGAGGTGGTTAACACCGGGGAGCTGTTTTTT. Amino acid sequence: CASSPFDSEVVNTGELFF. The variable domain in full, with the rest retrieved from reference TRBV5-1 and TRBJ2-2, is KAGVTQTPRYLIKTRGQQVTLSCSPISGHRSVSWYQQTPGQGLQFLFEYFSETQRNKGNFPGRFSGRQFSNSRSEMNVSTLELGDSALYLCASSPFDSEVVNTGELFFGEGSRLTVL.

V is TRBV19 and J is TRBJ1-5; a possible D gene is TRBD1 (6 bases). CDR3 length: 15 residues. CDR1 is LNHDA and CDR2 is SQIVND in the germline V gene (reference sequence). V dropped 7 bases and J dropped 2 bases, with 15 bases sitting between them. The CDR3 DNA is TGTGCCAGTAAACCTAACAGGGACGGCAATCAGCCCCAGCATTTT. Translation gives CASKPNRDGNQPQHF.

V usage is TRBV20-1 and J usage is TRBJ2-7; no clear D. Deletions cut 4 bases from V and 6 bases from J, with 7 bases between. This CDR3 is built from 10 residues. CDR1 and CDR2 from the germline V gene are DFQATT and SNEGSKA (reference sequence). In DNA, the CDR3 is TGCAGTGCTAACGTCCCCGAGCAGTACTTC. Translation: CSANVPEQYF.

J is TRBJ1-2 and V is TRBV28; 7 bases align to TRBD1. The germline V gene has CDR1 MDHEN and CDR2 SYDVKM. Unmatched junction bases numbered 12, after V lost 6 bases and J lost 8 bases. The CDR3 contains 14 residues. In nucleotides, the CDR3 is TGTGCCAGCAGAGAGACAGGGAGGTCGGAAGGCTACACCTTC. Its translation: CASRETGRSEGYTF.

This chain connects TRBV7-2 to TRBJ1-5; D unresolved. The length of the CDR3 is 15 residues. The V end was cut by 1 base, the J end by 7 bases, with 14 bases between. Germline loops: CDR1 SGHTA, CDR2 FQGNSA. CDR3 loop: CASSLVFQREQPQHF. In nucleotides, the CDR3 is TGTGCCAGCAGCTTAGTGTTTCAGAGGGAACAGCCCCAGCATTTT.

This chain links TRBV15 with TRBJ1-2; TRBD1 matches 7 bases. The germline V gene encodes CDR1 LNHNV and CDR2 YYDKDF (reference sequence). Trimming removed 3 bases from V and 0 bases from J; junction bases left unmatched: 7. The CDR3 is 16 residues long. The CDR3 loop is CATSRDGTAANYGYTF. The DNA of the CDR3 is TGTGCCACCAGCAGGGACGGGACAGCGGCTAACTATGGCTACACCTTC.

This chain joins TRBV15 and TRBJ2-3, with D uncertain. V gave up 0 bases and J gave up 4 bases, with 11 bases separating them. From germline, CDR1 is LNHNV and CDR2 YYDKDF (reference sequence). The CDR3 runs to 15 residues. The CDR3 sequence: CATSRDSSSPDTQYF. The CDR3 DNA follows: TGTGCCACCAGCAGAGATTCTAGTAGCCCAGATACGCAGTATTTT.

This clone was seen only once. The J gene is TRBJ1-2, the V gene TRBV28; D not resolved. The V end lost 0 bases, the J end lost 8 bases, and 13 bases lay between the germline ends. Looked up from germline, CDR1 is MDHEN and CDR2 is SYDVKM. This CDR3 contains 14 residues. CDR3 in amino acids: CASSLWGGERGYTF. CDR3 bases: TGTGCCAGCAGTTTATGGGGTGGGGAAAGGGGCTACACCTTC.

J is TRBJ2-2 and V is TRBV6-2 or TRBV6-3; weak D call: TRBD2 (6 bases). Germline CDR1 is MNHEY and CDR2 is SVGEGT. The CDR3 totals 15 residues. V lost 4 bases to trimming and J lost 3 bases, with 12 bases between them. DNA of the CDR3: TGTGCCAGCAGTTCAAGGCCGGGGGACACCGGGGAGCTGTTTTTT. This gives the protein CASSSRPGDTGELFF.

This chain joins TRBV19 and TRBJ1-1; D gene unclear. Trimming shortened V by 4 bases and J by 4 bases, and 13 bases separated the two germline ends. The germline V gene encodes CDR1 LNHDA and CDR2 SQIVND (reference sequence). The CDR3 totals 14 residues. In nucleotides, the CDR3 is TGTGCCAGTAGTACTCAGCAGCTGGCCACTGAAGCTTTCTTT. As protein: CASSTQQLATEAFF.

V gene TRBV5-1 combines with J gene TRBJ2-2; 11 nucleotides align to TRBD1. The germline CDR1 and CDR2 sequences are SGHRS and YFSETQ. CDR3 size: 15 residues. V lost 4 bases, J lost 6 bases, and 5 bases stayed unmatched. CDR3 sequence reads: CASSLGTGGAGELFF. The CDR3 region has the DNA TGCGCCAGCAGCCTCGGGACAGGGGGGGCCGGGGAGCTGTTTTTT.

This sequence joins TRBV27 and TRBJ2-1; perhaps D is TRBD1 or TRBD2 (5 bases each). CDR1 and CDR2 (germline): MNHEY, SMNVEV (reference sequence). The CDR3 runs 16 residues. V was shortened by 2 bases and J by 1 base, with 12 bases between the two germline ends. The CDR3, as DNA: TGTGCCAGCAGTTTACAGGGAGTAGGTTCCTACAATGAGCAGTTCTTC. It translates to CASSLQGVGSYNEQFF.

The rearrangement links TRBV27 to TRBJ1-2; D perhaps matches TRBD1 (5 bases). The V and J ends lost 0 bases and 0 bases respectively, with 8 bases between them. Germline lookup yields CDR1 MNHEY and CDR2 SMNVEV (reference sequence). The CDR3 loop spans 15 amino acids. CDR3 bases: TGTGCCAGCAGTTTATCCCCGGGGCCTAACTATGGCTACACCTTC. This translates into CASSLSPGPNYGYTF.

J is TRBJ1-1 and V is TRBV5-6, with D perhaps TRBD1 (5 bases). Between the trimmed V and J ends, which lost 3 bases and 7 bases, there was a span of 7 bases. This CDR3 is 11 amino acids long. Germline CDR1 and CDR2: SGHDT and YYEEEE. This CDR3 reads CASSWGDEAFF. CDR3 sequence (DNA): TGTGCCAGCAGCTGGGGGGATGAAGCTTTCTTT.